This note documents a single T cell receptor beta chain sequence. This sample stems from a study of PD-L1 blockade in urothelial cancer. Across the whole study: Patients initiated atezolizumab in about 2014 at 1,200 mg intravenously every 3 weeks. Samples of blood were analyzed 3 weeks (second dose) and 6 weeks after treatment start. About 90% of the 29 patients were men with bladder-origin urothelial cancer. The median T cell count in blood samples was more than 110,000.

Profiling relied on immunoSEQ multiplex PCR, and the TCRdb table lists in-frame clones only, not all of them. The sample holds around 35,000 clones, approximately 80% seen once. Germline CDR1 and CDR2: MDHEN and SYDVKM. This CDR3 is 17 amino acids long. V was pared by 3 bases and J by 1 base, with 10 bases of the junction left unmatched. This sample comprised PBMCs, obtained around atezolizumab (anti-PD-L1) treatment. J is TRBJ2-7 and V is TRBV28; 9 nucleotides align to TRBD2. The receptor was isolated from a man aged 55 to 69 with urothelial cancer. The CDR3 DNA reads as TGTGCCAGCAGTTTTTCTATGAGGCGGGAGGGGTCCTACGAGCAGTACTTC. Translation gives CASSFSMRREGSYEQYF.